This TCR beta chain stems from a study of identical twins. Whole-study results and caveats: The study found excess low generation probability among twin-shared out-of-frame alpha sequences. In cord blood, abundant beta clonotypes had fewer insertions; memory showed no trend. In zero-insertion analyses, partial confounding could arise from invariant MAIT and iNKT cells.

In regard to this clonotype: Its antigen is currently unknown.

The V gene lost 1 base and the J gene lost 7 bases, with 20 bases spanning the gap. From germline, CDR1 is SGHAT and CDR2 FQNNGV. The CDR3 runs 17 residues. Unique molecular identifiers were in the cDNA, with template-switch universal primer binding. TCRdb redid the calling of the 5' RACE reads with MiXCR, one entry per CDR3 protein. Seen here are about 1.7 million distinct CDR3 sequences, around 33% observed once, and the top ten hold roughly 0.3%. The sample comprised cord blood. The clonotype originates from a newborn girl in good health. V and J are TRBV11-2 and TRBJ2-1, with D perhaps matching TRBD1 (6 bases). This CDR3 is CASSLGGRGRRTNEQFF. The CDR3 DNA is TGTGCCAGCAGCTTAGGTGGAAGGGGGAGAAGGACGAATGAGCAGTTCTTC.